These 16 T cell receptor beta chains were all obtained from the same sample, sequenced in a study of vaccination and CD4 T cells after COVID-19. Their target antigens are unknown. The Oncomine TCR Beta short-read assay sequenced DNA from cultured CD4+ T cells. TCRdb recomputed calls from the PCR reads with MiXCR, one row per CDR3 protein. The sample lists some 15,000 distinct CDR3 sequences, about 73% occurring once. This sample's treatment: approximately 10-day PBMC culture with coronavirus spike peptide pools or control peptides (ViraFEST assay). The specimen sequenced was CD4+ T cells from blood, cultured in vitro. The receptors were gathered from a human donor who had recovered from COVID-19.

CDR3 bases: TGTGCCAGCAGTCCACCGACTTCACCCCTCCACTTT. It yields the protein CASSPPTSPLHF. J is TRBJ1-6 and V is TRBV28; D remains unclear. CDR1 and CDR2 (germline): MDHEN, SYDVKM. This CDR3 region has 12 residues. The ends were cut back, 5 bases at V and 9 bases at J, with 8 bases in the middle.

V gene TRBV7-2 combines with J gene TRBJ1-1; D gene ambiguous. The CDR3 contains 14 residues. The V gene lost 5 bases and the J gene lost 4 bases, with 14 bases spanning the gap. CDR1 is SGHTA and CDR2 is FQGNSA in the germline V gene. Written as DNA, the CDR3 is TGTGCCAGCAGCGTGATTCGCGGAGGCACTGAAGCTTTCTTT. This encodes CASSVIRGGTEAFF.

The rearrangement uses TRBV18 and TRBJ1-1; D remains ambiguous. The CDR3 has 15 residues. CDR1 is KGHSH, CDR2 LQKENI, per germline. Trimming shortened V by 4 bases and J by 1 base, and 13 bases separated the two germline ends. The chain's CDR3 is CASSRTGPSNTEAFF. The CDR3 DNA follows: TGTGCCAGCTCACGCACTGGACCGTCGAACACTGAAGCTTTCTTT.

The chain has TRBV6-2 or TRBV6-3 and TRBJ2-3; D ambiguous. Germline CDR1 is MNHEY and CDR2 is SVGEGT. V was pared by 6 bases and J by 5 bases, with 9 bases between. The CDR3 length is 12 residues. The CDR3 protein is CASSPSVDTQYF. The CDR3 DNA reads TGTGCCAGCAGCCCTAGTGTAGATACGCAGTATTTT.

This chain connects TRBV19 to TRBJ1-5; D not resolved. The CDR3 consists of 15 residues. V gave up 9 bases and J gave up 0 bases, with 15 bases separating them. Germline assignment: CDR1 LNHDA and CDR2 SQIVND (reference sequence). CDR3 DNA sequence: TGTGCCAGCTTCCGAGGCCGTTATAGCAATCAGCCCCAGCATTTT. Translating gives CASFRGRYSNQPQHF.

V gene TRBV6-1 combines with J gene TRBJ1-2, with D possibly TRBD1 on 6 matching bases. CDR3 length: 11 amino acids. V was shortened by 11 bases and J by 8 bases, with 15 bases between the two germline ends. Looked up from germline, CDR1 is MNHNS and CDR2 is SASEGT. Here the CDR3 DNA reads TGTGCCTCCGGGGACATTAAGGGCTACACCTTC. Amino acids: CASGDIKGYTF.

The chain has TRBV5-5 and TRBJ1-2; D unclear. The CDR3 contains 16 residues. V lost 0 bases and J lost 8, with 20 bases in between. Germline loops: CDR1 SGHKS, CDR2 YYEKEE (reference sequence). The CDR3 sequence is CASSLAEGAGRWGYTF. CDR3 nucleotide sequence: TGTGCCAGCAGCTTGGCGGAAGGTGCGGGGAGATGGGGCTACACCTTC.

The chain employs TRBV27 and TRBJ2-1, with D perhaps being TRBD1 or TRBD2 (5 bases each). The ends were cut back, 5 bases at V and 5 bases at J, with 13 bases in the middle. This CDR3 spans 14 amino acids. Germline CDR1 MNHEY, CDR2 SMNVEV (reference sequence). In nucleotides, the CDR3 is TGTGCCAGCAGTCTCACCGGGACCAACAATGAGCAGTTCTTC. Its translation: CASSLTGTNNEQFF.

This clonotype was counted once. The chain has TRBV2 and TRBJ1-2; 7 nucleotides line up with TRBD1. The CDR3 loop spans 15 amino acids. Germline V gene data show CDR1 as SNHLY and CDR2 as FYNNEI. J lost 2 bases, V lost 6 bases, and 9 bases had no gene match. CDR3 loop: CASRELGGGNYGYTF. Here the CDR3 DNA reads TGTGCCAGCAGAGAACTAGGGGGCGGGAACTATGGCTACACCTTC.

CDR3 sequence (DNA): TGTGCCAGCAGTTTAAGGGGCGGGTGGCCCCAGCATTTT. This gives the protein CASSLRGGWPQHF. The gene calls are TRBV27 and TRBJ1-5; TRBD1 might be the D (5 bases). The germline gives CDR1 MNHEY, CDR2 SMNVEV (reference sequence). V lost 2 bases, J lost 9 bases, and 11 bases lay in between. The CDR3 consists of 13 residues.

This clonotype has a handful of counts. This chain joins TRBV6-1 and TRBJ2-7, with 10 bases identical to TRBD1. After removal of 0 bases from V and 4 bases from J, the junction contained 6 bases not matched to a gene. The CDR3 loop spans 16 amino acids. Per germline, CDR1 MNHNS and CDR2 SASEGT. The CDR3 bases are TGTGCCAGCAGTGAAGCTTCCGGGACAGGGGCTTACGAGCAGTACTTC. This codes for CASSEASGTGAYEQYF.

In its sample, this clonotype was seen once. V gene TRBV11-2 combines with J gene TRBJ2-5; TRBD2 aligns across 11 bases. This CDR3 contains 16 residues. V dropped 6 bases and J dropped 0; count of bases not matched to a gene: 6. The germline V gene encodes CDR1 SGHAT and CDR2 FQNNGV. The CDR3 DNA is TGTGCCAGCAGTGTGACTAGCGGGACTTACCAAGAGACCCAGTACTTC. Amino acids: CASSVTSGTYQETQYF. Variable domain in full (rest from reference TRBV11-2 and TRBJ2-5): EAGVAQSPRYKIIEKRQSVAFWCNPISGHATLYWYQQILGQGPKLLIQFQNNGVVDDSQLPKDRFSAERLKGVDSTLKIQPAKLEDSAVYLCASSVTSGTYQETQYFGPGTRLLVL.

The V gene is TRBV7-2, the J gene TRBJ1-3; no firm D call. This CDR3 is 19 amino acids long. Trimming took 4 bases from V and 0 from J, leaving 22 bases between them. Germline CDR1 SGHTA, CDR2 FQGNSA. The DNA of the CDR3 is TGTGCCAGCAGCTCCTCGACGAGGGCCTGGGTAGACTCTGGAAACACCATATATTTT. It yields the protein CASSSSTRAWVDSGNTIYF. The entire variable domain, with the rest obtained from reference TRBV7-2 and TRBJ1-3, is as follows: GAGVSQSPSNKVTEKGKDVELRCDPISGHTALYWYRQSLGQGLEFLIYFQGNSAPDKSGLPSDRFSAERTGGSVSTLTIQRTQQEDSAVYLCASSSSTRAWVDSGNTIYFGEGSWLTVV.

CDR3 sequence: CASSRTPTGPSGNTIYF. For the CDR3, the DNA is TGTGCCAGCAGTCGGACCCCGACGGGTCCCTCTGGAAACACCATATATTTT. The rearrangement joins TRBV27 to TRBJ1-3; D gene unclear. The CDR3 covers 17 residues. V lost 5 bases to trimming and J lost 0 bases, with 17 bases between them. Germline-derived CDR1 and CDR2 are MNHEY and SMNVEV (reference sequence).

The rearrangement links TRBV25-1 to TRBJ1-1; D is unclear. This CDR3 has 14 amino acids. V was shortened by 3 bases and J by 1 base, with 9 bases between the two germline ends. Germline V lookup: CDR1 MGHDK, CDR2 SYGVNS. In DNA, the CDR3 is TGTGCCAGCAGTGACAACCGACCGAACACTGAAGCTTTCTTT. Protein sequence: CASSDNRPNTEAFF.

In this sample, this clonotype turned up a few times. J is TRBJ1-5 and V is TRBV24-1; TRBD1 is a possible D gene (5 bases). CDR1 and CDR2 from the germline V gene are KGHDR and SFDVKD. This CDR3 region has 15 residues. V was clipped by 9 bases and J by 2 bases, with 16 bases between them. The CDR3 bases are TGTGCCACCTCTGTCGGGGGGACTGGCAATCAGCCCCAGCATTTT. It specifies CATSVGGTGNQPQHF.